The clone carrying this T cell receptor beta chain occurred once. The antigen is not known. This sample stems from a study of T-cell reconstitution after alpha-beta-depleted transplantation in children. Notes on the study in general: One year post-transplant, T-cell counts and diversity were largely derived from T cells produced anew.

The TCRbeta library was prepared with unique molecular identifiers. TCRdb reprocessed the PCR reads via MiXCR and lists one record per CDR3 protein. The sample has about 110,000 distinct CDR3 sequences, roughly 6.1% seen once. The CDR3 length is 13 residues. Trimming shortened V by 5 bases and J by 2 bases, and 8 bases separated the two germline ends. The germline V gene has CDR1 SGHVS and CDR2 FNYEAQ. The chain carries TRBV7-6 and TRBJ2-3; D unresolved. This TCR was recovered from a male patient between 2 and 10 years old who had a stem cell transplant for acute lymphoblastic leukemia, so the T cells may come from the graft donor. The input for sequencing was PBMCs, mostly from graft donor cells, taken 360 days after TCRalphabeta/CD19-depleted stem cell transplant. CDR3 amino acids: CASSPKITDTQYF. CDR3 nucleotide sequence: TGTGCCAGCAGCCCCAAAATCACAGATACGCAGTATTTT.